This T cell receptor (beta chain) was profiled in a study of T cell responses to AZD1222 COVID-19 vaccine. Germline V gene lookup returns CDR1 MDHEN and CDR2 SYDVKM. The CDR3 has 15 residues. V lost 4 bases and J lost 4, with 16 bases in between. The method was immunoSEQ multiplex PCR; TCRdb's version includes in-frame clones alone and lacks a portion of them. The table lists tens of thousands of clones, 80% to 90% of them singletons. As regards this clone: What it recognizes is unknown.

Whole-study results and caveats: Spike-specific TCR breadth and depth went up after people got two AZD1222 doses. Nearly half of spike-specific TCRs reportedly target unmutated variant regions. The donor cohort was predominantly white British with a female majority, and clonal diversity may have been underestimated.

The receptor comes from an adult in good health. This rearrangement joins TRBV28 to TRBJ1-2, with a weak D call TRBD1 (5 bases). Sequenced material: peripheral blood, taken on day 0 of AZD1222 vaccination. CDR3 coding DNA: TGTGCCAGCAGTTCCCAGGGTATGGGTGCCTATGGCTACACCTTC. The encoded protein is CASSSQGMGAYGYTF.